Reported below is one T cell receptor beta chain. This entry is derived from a study of human T cells and chemical hapten exposure. This sample's time point: patch test 1, 2 weeks after DPC sensitization. Treatment described: therapeutic diphenylcyclopropenone sensitization with weekly scalp DPC. Germline-derived CDR1 and CDR2 are SGHTA and FQGNSA. V trimming: 4 bases; J trimming: 7 bases; junction bases outside the gene matches: 12. The CDR3 covers 16 residues. Each CDR3 protein is one row after TCRdb ran MiXCR on the RACE reads. The repertoire holds about 360,000 distinct CDR3 sequences, with roughly 6.9% as singletons.

This specimen was whole blood, taken in connection with sensitization to the hapten diphenylcyclopropenone (DPC). The source of this sequence is a woman between 18 and 29 years old with alopecia areata. Some clones in this sample may be carry-over from other donors' samples. This sequence joins TRBV7-2 and TRBJ2-1; the match to TRBD2 covers 8 bases. The CDR3 sequence: CASSWTGTSVGNEQFF. CDR3 DNA: TGTGCCAGCAGCTGGACCGGGACTAGTGTGGGGAATGAGCAGTTCTTC.